These 20 T cell receptor beta chains originate from one sample sequenced in a study of T cells after yellow fever vaccination. TCRdb re-analysed the 5' RACE reads in MiXCR, keeping a single row per CDR3 protein. The sample has 300,000 or so distinct CDR3 sequences, 10% to 15% seen once. This sample comprised CD4+ T cells sorted from PBMCs, obtained 45 days after the yellow fever booster vaccination. These receptors all come from a young man who received the YFV17D yellow fever vaccine.

The J gene is TRBJ2-5, the V gene TRBV5-1, with D tentatively TRBD1 (6 bases). The CDR3 covers 14 residues. V dropped 1 base and J dropped 1 base, with 8 bases sitting between them. From germline, CDR1 is SGHRS and CDR2 YFSETQ. CDR3 sequence reads: CASSLLDSQETQYF. CDR3 coding DNA: TGCGCCAGCAGCTTGCTGGACAGCCAAGAGACCCAGTACTTC.

This clonotype was detected many times. The CDR3 reads CSANPETGIYNEQFF. CDR3 DNA sequence: TGCAGTGCTAATCCCGAGACAGGAATCTACAATGAGCAGTTCTTC. This chain connects TRBV20-1 to TRBJ2-1, with TRBD1 as a possible D gene (6 bases). Trimming stripped 4 bases from V and 3 bases from J, with 16 bases between. This CDR3 is built from 15 residues. Germline CDR1 is DFQATT and CDR2 is SNEGSKA (reference sequence).

The J gene is TRBJ2-1, the V gene TRBV11-3; 8 bases are shared with TRBD2. CDR1 SGHNT and CDR2 YENEEA come from the germline V gene. Germline trimming cut 5 bases from V and 1 base from J; bases unmatched to any gene: 1. The CDR3 extends over 14 amino acids. The CDR3 spells CASSGGGSYNEQFF. In DNA form, the CDR3 reads TGTGCCAGCAGCGGCGGGGGGTCCTACAATGAGCAGTTCTTC.

This chain links TRBV9 with TRBJ1-1; no clear D gene. Trimming left V 4 bases short and J 6 bases short, with 19 bases between. The CDR3 runs to 15 residues. Germline V CDR1 and CDR2: SGDLS, YYNGEE. The CDR3, as DNA: TGTGCCAGCAGCCCTCATAGGGCCGCTGTAGCTGAAGCTTTCTTT. Translated, it gives CASSPHRAAVAEAFF.

V is TRBV12-3 or TRBV12-4 and J is TRBJ2-4; D gene ambiguous. The CDR3 is 14 residues long. The V end was cut by 6 bases, the J end by 1 base, with 10 bases between. The CDR3 coding sequence is TGTGCCAGCAGGACCAATGGGGCCAAAAACATTCAGTACTTC. Translated, it gives CASRTNGAKNIQYF.

This clonotype was observed at least ten times. J is TRBJ2-1 and V is TRBV5-1; D gene unclear. Trimming took 4 bases from V and 4 from J, leaving 18 bases between them. The CDR3 contains 16 residues. Germline loops: CDR1 SGHRS, CDR2 YFSETQ. CDR3 sequence reads: CASSLPTLGKYNEQFF. CDR3 DNA: TGCGCCAGCAGCCTCCCAACGTTGGGAAAGTACAATGAGCAGTTCTTC.

The chain carries TRBV14 and TRBJ2-1; 10 bases match TRBD2. CDR1 and CDR2 from the germline V gene are SGHDN and FVKESK. The CDR3 is made up of 20 amino acids. V trimming: 4 bases; J trimming: 0 bases; junction bases outside the gene matches: 15. The CDR3: CASSLPAGGPTPSSYNEQFF. The CDR3 DNA follows: TGTGCCAGCAGCCTACCAGCGGGAGGGCCCACACCGAGCTCCTACAATGAGCAGTTCTTC.

This clonotype was seen a handful of times. This chain's CDR3 is CASSLRTGGAGELFF. The CDR3 bases are TGTGCCAGCAGTTTAAGGACAGGGGGGGCCGGGGAGCTGTTTTTT. The chain joins TRBV12-3 or TRBV12-4 to TRBJ2-2, with 10 bases aligning to TRBD1. The length of the CDR3 is 15 residues. Trimming at V came to 2 bases and at J to 6 bases, leaving 3 bases not matched to a gene.

The V call is TRBV27, the J call TRBJ2-5; 8 bases are a match to TRBD2. With V trimmed by 5 bases and J by 4 bases, 15 bases remained unmatched. The CDR3 consists of 17 residues. Germline V gene lookup returns CDR1 MNHEY and CDR2 SMNVEV (reference sequence). The CDR3 sequence is CASSPFSTSGAGETQYF. CDR3 DNA sequence: TGTGCCAGCAGTCCCTTTTCAACTAGCGGCGCTGGAGAGACCCAGTACTTC.

The gene calls are TRBV20-1 and TRBJ2-5; D is ambiguous. CDR1 and CDR2 (germline): DFQATT, SNEGSKA (reference sequence). Trimming pared 6 bases from V and 9 bases from J, leaving 11 bases between. This CDR3 spans 10 amino acids. The CDR3 coding sequence is TGCAGTGCCTCCCAAGGGCCCCAGTACTTC. It yields the protein CSASQGPQYF.

This clonotype was detected ten times or more. The chain is built from TRBV2 and TRBJ2-1; 11 bases line up with TRBD2. Germline trimming cut 4 bases from V and 3 bases from J; bases unmatched to any gene: 2. The CDR3 length is 15 residues. Germline V gene data show CDR1 as SNHLY and CDR2 as FYNNEI. The CDR3 protein is CASSGGLAGYNEQFF. Here the CDR3 DNA reads TGTGCCAGCAGTGGAGGACTAGCGGGCTACAATGAGCAGTTCTTC. The whole variable domain, remainder taken from reference TRBV2 and TRBJ2-1, is EPEVTQTPSHQVTQMGQEVILRCVPISNHLYFYWYRQILGQKVEFLVSFYNNEISEKSEIFDDQFSVERPDGSNFTLKIRSTKLEDSAMYFCASSGGLAGYNEQFFGPGTRLTVL.

V is TRBV10-2 and J is TRBJ2-7; the D gene is possibly TRBD1 (6 bases). Germline V gene data show CDR1 as WSHSY and CDR2 as SAAADI. Trimming took 8 bases from V and 4 from J, leaving 15 bases between them. The CDR3 runs 13 residues. CDR3 amino acids: CASRGTGWYEQYF. The CDR3 coding sequence is TGCGCCAGCCGAGGCACAGGGTGGTACGAGCAGTACTTC.

CDR3 region: CASSATGGNTGELFF. CDR3 in DNA: TGTGCCAGCAGCGCGACAGGGGGAAACACCGGGGAGCTGTTTTTT. The rearrangement links TRBV7-8 to TRBJ2-2; 9 bases align to TRBD1. The CDR3 is 15 amino acids. CDR1 is SGHVS, CDR2 FQNEAQ, per germline. Trimming took 5 bases from V and 2 from J; bases not matched to a gene: 3.

This clonotype occurred a few times. The J gene is TRBJ2-3, the V gene TRBV11-2; tentative D call: TRBD2 (6 bases). Germline assignment: CDR1 SGHAT and CDR2 FQNNGV. The CDR3 loop spans 19 amino acids. V was cut by 0 bases and J by 2 bases, with 21 bases left in between. CDR3 region: CASSLETVGVAGNTDTQYF. The CDR3 bases are TGTGCCAGCAGCTTAGAGACGGTCGGCGTGGCGGGGAACACAGATACGCAGTATTTT.

There are a few counts of this clonotype. This chain connects TRBV7-8 to TRBJ2-3; TRBD2 matches at 10 bases. J gave up 4 bases and V 3 bases, and 7 bases lay outside the gene matches. CDR1 and CDR2 (germline): SGHVS, FQNEAQ. The CDR3 is 16 amino acids. The DNA of the CDR3 is TGTGCCAGCAGCTTTCCTCTAGCGGGAGACCCAGATACGCAGTATTTT. Its protein is CASSFPLAGDPDTQYF.

J is TRBJ2-7 and V is TRBV5-1, with D possibly called TRBD1 or TRBD2 (5 bases each). CDR3 length: 13 residues. From germline, CDR1 is SGHRS and CDR2 YFSETQ. Trimming stripped 4 bases from V and 8 bases from J, with 16 bases between. The chain's CDR3 is CASSLGGRGQQYF. CDR3 nucleotides: TGCGCCAGCAGCCTTGGGGGTCGGGGACAGCAGTACTTC. Full variable domain (remainder filled in from reference TRBV5-1 and TRBJ2-7): KAGVTQTPRYLIKTRGQQVTLSCSPISGHRSVSWYQQTPGQGLQFLFEYFSETQRNKGNFPGRFSGRQFSNSRSEMNVSTLELGDSALYLCASSLGGRGQQYFGPGTRLTVT.

This clonotype has only a few counts. The chain uses TRBV6-2 or TRBV6-3 and TRBJ2-1, with D perhaps TRBD1 (6 bases). This CDR3 has 12 amino acids. Germline V gene data show CDR1 as MNHEY and CDR2 as SVGEGT. Deletions cut 4 bases from V and 9 bases from J, with 10 bases between. The CDR3 DNA reads TGTGCCAGCAGTTTGCAGGGGAGTGAGCAGTTCTTC. Protein sequence: CASSLQGSEQFF.

V and J are TRBV20-1 and TRBJ2-1; 8 bases line up with TRBD2. The length of the CDR3 is 14 residues. Germline V gene data show CDR1 as DFQATT and CDR2 as SNEGSKA (reference sequence). The V segment lost 3 bases and the J segment 2 bases; nucleotides outside the gene matches: 3. This chain's CDR3 is CSARDGRAYNEQFF. As DNA, the CDR3 is TGCAGTGCTAGGGACGGGAGGGCCTACAATGAGCAGTTCTTC.

The V and J genes are TRBV6-2 or TRBV6-3 and TRBJ1-1; TRBD1 matches at 7 bases. This CDR3 has 17 residues. V dropped 4 bases and J dropped 4; count of bases not matched to a gene: 15. The germline V gene has CDR1 MNHEY and CDR2 SVGEGT. This chain's CDR3 is CASSFRGNNSLFTEAFF. CDR3 bases: TGTGCCAGCAGTTTCAGGGGGAATAATTCCCTGTTCACTGAAGCTTTCTTT.

In this sample, this clonotype turned up a few times. The V call is TRBV20-1, the J call TRBJ2-1; 11 nucleotides align to TRBD2. CDR1 is DFQATT, CDR2 SNEGSKA, per germline (reference sequence). The CDR3 spans 15 residues. After removal of 5 bases from V and 6 bases from J, the junction contained 9 bases not matched to a gene. The CDR3 loop reads CSAASPTSGSNEQFF. The CDR3 coding sequence is TGCAGTGCTGCAAGCCCCACTAGCGGGAGCAATGAGCAGTTCTTC.